This T cell receptor beta chain was recovered during a study of human thymus T cells. Overall study findings and caveats: V and J genes seemed to be used with bias in thymic and blood repertoires.

Comment on this clone: Its antigen is still unknown.

Produced via immunoSEQ multiplex PCR; TCRdb's table is partial and in-frame only. The table shows about 60,000 clones, with 85% to 95% occurring only once. The junction had 3 bases not matched to a gene; V was cut back by 5 bases and J by 4 bases. This CDR3 is 14 amino acids long. Germline V gene lookup returns CDR1 SGHTA and CDR2 FQGNSA. The sample donors, healthy Finnish infants, were having corrective surgery for congenital heart defects. During surgery, about 0.5-1 mL peripheral blood was drawn from four of eight donors. Blood DNA came from all available leukocytes, not a fixed cell number. The material sequenced was blood. The origin of this receptor is a boy less than two years old with a congenital heart defect but otherwise immunologically healthy. The chain joins TRBV7-2 to TRBJ1-2, with 11 bases matching TRBD1. The CDR3 sequence: CASSHGTGGYGYTF. CDR3 DNA sequence: TGTGCCAGCAGCCATGGGACAGGGGGCTATGGCTACACCTTC. Full variable domain (missing parts from reference TRBV7-2 and TRBJ1-2): GAGVSQSPSNKVTEKGKDVELRCDPISGHTALYWYRQSLGQGLEFLIYFQGNSAPDKSGLPSDRFSAERTGGSVSTLTIQRTQQEDSAVYLCASSHGTGGYGYTFGSGTRLTVV.